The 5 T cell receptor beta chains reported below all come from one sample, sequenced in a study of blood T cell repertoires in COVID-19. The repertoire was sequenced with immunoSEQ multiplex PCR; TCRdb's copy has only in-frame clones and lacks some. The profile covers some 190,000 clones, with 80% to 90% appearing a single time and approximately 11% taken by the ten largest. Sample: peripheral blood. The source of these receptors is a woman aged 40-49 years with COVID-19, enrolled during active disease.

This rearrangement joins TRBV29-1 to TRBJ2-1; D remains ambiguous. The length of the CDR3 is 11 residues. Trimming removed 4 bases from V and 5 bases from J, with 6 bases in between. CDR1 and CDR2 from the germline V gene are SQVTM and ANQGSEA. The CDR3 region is CSVGLHNEQFF. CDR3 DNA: TGCAGCGTTGGACTCCACAATGAGCAGTTCTTC.

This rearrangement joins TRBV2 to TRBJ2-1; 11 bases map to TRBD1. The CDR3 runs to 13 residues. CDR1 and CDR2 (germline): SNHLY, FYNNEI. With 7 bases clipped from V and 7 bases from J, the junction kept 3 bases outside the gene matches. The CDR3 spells CASTGTGGNEQFF. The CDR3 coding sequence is TGTGCCAGCACCGGGACAGGGGGGAATGAGCAGTTCTTC.

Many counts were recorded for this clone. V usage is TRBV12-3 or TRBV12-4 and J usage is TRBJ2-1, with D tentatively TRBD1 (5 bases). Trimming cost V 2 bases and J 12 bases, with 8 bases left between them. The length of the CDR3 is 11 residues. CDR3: CASSLRQMQFF. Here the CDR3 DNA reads TGTGCCAGCAGTTTAAGACAGATGCAGTTCTTC.

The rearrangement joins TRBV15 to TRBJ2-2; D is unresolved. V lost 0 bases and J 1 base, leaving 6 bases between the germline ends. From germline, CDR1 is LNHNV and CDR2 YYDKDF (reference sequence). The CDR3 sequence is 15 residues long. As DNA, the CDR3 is TGTGCCACCAGCAGAGATTGGCAGAACACCGGGGAGCTGTTTTTT. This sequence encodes CATSRDWQNTGELFF.

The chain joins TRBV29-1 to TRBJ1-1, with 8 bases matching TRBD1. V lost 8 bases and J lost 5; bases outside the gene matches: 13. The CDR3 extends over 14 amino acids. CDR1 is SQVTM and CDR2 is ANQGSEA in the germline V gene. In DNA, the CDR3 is TGCAGCATAGCGATCCGAACAGGGGGTACTGAAGCTTTCTTT. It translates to CSIAIRTGGTEAFF.